This T cell receptor (beta chain) stems from a study of CD8 T cells in Susac syndrome. The multiple sclerosis controls consisted of treatment-naive patients with relapsing-remitting disease, either stable or active. The authors negatively isolated CD8+ and CD4+ T cells and FACS-enriched TEMRA cells. Reverse transcription of roughly 0.5 to 1 ug RNA was carried out with random hexamers. Multiplex immunoSEQ PCR targeted 54 Vbeta and 13 Jbeta TCR beta segments. TCRdb re-called the immunoSEQ multiplex PCR reads through MiXCR, storing one row per CDR3 protein. Here the sample spans 250,000 to 300,000 distinct CDR3 sequences, 70% to 90% being singletons. Germline assignment: CDR1 SGDLS and CDR2 YYNGEE. The CDR3 spans 16 residues. Unmatched junction bases numbered 4, after V lost 4 bases and J lost 3 bases.

The V gene is TRBV9, the J gene TRBJ2-2; TRBD2 matches 12 bases. Input material: CD8+ T cells from PBMCs. The clonotype comes from a human donor with multiple sclerosis. CDR3 bases: TGTGCCAGCAGCCCCGGACTAGCGGGATACACCGGGGAGCTGTTTTTT. This sequence encodes CASSPGLAGYTGELFF.